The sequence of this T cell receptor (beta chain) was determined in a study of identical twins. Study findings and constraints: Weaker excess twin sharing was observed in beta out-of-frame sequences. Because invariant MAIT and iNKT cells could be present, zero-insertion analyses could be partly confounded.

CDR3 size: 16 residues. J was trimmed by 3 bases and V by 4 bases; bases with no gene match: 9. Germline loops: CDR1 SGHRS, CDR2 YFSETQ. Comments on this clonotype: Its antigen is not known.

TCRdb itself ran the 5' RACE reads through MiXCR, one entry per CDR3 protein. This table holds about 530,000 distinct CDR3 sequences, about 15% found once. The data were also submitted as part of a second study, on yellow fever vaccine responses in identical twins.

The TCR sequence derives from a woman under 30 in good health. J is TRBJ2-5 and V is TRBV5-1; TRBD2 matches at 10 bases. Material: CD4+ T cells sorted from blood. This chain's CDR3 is CASSTPAGGWEETQYF. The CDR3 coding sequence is TGCGCCAGCAGCACCCCAGCGGGGGGGTGGGAAGAGACCCAGTACTTC.